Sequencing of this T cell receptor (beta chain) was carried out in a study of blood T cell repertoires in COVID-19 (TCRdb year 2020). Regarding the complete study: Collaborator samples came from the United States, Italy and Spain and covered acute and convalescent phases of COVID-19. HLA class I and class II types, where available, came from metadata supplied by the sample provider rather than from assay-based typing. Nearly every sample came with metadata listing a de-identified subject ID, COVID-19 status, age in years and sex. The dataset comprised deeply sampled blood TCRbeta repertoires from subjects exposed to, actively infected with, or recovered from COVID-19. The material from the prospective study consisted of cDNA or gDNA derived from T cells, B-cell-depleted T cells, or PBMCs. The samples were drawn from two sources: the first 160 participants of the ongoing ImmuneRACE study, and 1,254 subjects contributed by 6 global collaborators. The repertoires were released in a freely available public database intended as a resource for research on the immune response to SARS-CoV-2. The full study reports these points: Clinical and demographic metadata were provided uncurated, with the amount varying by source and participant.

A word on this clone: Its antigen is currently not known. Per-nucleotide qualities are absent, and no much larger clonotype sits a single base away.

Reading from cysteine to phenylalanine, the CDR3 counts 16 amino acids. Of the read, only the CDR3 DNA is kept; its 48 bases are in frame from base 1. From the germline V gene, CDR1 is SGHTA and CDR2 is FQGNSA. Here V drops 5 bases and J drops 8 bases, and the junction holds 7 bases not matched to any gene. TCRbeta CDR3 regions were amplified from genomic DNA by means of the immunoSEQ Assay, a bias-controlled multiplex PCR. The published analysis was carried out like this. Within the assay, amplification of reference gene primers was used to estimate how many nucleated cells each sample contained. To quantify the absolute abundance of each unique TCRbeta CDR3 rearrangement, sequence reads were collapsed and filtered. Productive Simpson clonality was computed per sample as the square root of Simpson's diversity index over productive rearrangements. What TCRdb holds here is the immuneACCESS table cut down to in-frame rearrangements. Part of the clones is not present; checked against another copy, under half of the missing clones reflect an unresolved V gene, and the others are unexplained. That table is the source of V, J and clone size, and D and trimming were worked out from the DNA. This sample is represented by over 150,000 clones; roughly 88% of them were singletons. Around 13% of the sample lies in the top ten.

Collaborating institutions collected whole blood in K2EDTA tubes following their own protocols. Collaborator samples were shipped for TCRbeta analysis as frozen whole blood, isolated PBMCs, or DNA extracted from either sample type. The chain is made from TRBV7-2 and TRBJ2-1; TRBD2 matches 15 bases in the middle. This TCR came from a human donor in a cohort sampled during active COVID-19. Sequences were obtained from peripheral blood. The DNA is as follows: TGTGCCAGCAGCCGGACTAGCGGGAGGGCCGCTGATGAGCAGTTCTTC. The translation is CASSRTSGRAADEQFF.